This is a list of T cell receptor beta chains from one sample in a study of blood T cell repertoires in COVID-19. Using immunoSEQ multiplex PCR, the repertoire was profiled, and TCRdb retains in-frame clones only, with some absent. Of 500,000 to 600,000 clones in the sample, around 90% were seen once. The sequenced sample consisted of peripheral blood. Receptors were obtained from a woman aged 45-60 years with COVID-19, enrolled during active disease. The CDR3 runs from the conserved cysteine through the conserved F or W. The D gene is left open where the match is weak. Clone size, where shown, is once, few, many, or a class for clones that have expanded.

. TRBJ1-1 . TRBV7-2 CASSLGGGSLEAFF TGTGCCAGCAGCTTAGGGGGAGGCAGCCTTGAAGCTTTCTTT
. TRBJ2-2 . TRBV7-6 CASSLLGLTHGELFF TGTGCCAGCAGCTTATTGGGACTCACACACGGGGAGCTGTTTTTT
. TRBJ2-5 TRBD1 TRBV11-3 CASSLGDSYQETQYF TGTGCCAGCAGCTTAGGGGACAGCTACCAAGAGACCCAGTACTTC
. TRBJ1-6 . TRBV5-1 CASGAGMSSPLHF TGCGCCAGCGGGGCAGGGATGTCCTCACCCCTCCACTTT
. TRBJ1-6 TRBD1 TRBV29-1 CSPDRENSPLHF TGCAGCCCGGACAGGGAGAATTCACCCCTCCACTTT
. TRBJ2-7 TRBD1 TRBV11-2 CASSSLGQGGLF TGTGCCAGCAGCTCTCTTGGACAGGGGGGACTCTTC
. TRBJ1-2 TRBD1 TRBV6-5 CAGRQGAYGYTF TGTGCCGGACGACAGGGGGCCTATGGCTACACCTTC
. TRBJ2-7 . TRBV4-1 CASSQDRHAVTYEQYF TGCGCCAGCAGCCAAGATCGCCATGCGGTCACCTACGAGCAGTACTTC
. TRBJ1-3 . TRBV6-5 CASSPGGAGNTIYF TGTGCCAGCAGCCCCGGGGGGGCTGGAAACACCATATATTTT
. TRBJ2-1 . TRBV30 CARSGASYNEQFF TGTGCCCGCTCAGGGGCCTCCTACAATGAGCAGTTCTTC
few TRBJ2-7 TRBD2 TRBV11-2 CASSLGLAYEQYF TGTGCCAGCAGCTTAGGACTAGCTTACGAGCAGTACTTC
. TRBJ2-2 . TRBV9 CASSPASAYTGELFF TGTGCCAGCAGCCCGGCCAGCGCATACACCGGGGAGCTGTTTTTT
. TRBJ2-2 TRBD2 TRBV7-8 CASSPRTSGGTSTGELFF TGTGCCAGCAGCCCGAGGACTAGCGGGGGGACATCGACCGGGGAGCTGTTTTTT
. TRBJ1-5 . TRBV19 CASSIGPSNQPQHF TGTGCCAGTAGTATAGGGCCTAGCAATCAGCCCCAGCATTTT
. TRBJ1-2 . TRBV3-1/TRBV3-2 CASSQGAGGYGYTF TGTGCCAGCAGCCAAGGGGCGGGTGGCTATGGCTACACCTTC
. TRBJ1-5 . TRBV4-1 CASSLSLGGQPQHF TGCGCCAGCAGCCTCTCTCTGGGGGGTCAGCCCCAGCATTTT
. TRBJ1-3 TRBD1 TRBV5-4 CASSRDRDPSGNTIYF TGTGCCAGCAGCCGAGACAGGGACCCCTCTGGAAACACCATATATTTT
. TRBJ1-3 . TRBV19 CASSPREGTPGNTIYF TGTGCCAGTAGCCCACGAGAGGGTACTCCCGGAAACACCATATATTTT
. TRBJ1-1 . TRBV2 CASKGRATEAFF TGTGCCAGCAAGGGCAGGGCGACTGAAGCTTTCTTT
. TRBJ2-7 . TRBV4-2 CASSQDPTGPSYEQYF TGTGCCAGCAGCCAAGATCCAACAGGACCATCCTACGAGCAGTACTTC
. TRBJ1-2 TRBD1 TRBV14 CASSHKRSTTGYYGYTF TGTGCCAGCAGCCATAAAAGAAGTACGACAGGGTACTATGGCTACACCTTC
once TRBJ1-1 . TRBV9 CASSVGPLAGTEAFF TGTGCCAGCAGCGTCGGGCCCCTAGCGGGCACTGAAGCTTTCTTT
. TRBJ2-7 . TRBV2 CASTDQSGGQFYEQYF TGTGCCAGCACCGACCAAAGCGGGGGACAGTTCTACGAGCAGTACTTC
. TRBJ2-2 . TRBV11-2 CASSPSPLNTGELFF TGTGCCAGCAGCCCGAGCCCACTGAACACCGGGGAGCTGTTTTTT
. TRBJ1-3 TRBD1 TRBV28 CASSPQDRADTIYF TGTGCCAGCAGTCCCCAGGACAGGGCAGACACCATATATTTT
. TRBJ1-6 . TRBV9 CASSVAREVNNSPLHF TGTGCCAGCAGCGTAGCCAGGGAAGTGAACAATTCACCCCTCCACTTT
. TRBJ1-3 . TRBV28 CASSFGGAGNTIYF TGTGCCAGCAGTTTTGGGGGCGCGGGAAACACCATATATTTT
. TRBJ2-1 . TRBV9 CASSPDGGSSYNEQFF TGTGCCAGCAGCCCTGATGGGGGGAGCTCCTACAATGAGCAGTTCTTC
. TRBJ2-3 TRBD2 TRBV9 CASSAFGLGAQYF TGTGCCAGCAGCGCCTTTGGACTAGGAGCGCAGTATTTT
. TRBJ1-2 . TRBV3-1/TRBV3-2 CASSQGTRPPYGYTF TGTGCCAGCAGCCAAGGGACAAGGCCGCCATATGGCTACACCTTC
. TRBJ1-5 . TRBV9 CASSGGVLNQPQHF TGTGCCAGCAGCGGTGGAGTCCTCAATCAGCCCCAGCATTTT
. TRBJ2-1 TRBD2 TRBV9 CASSVAAAGGTNEQFF TGTGCCAGCAGCGTAGCGGCAGCGGGGGGGACGAATGAGCAGTTCTTC
. TRBJ2-7 . TRBV6-5 CASSPRSYEQYF TGTGCCAGCAGTCCCCGCTCCTACGAGCAGTACTTC
. TRBJ2-7 . TRBV3-1/TRBV3-2 CASSQARGSYEQYF TGTGCCAGCAGCCAAGCAAGGGGCTCCTACGAGCAGTACTTC
. TRBJ1-5 . TRBV28 CASSPGHVGISNQPQHF TGTGCCAGCAGTCCGGGACACGTTGGGATTAGCAATCAGCCCCAGCATTTT
. TRBJ1-1 TRBD1 TRBV30 CAWSQGDRRTEAFF TGTGCCTGGAGTCAGGGGGACAGACGGACTGAAGCTTTCTTT
. TRBJ2-5 . TRBV18 CASSPLRAGQETQYF TGTGCCAGCTCACCACTAAGAGCGGGCCAAGAGACCCAGTACTTC
. TRBJ1-2 TRBD1 TRBV7-8 CASSNRGQGRDGYTF TGTGCCAGCAGCAACCGGGGACAGGGGAGAGATGGCTACACCTTC
. TRBJ2-7 TRBD2 TRBV29-1 CSVAIRGDLGEQYF TGCAGCGTGGCCATTCGGGGGGACCTGGGCGAGCAGTACTTC
. TRBJ1-1 TRBD1 TRBV27 CASSSTGALLNTEAFF TGTGCCAGCAGTTCTACAGGGGCCTTACTAAACACTGAAGCTTTCTTT
. TRBJ1-2 . TRBV25-1 CASSEMDSRLSYTF TGTGCCAGCAGTGAAATGGACAGCCGATTGAGCTACACCTTC
. TRBJ1-1 . TRBV5-4 CASSFFHTTTEAFF TGTGCCAGCAGCTTTTTCCATACTACGACTGAAGCTTTCTTT
. TRBJ1-2 . TRBV9 CASSPYPLVNYGYTF TGTGCCAGCAGCCCCTACCCCTTGGTAAACTATGGCTACACCTTC
. TRBJ2-5 . TRBV18 CASSPREREDTQETQYF TGTGCCAGCTCACCCCGAGAGAGGGAAGATACCCAAGAGACCCAGTACTTC
. TRBJ1-1 . TRBV5-1 CASSLVGTFGEAFF TGCGCCAGCAGCTTGGTAGGGACATTCGGTGAAGCTTTCTTT
. TRBJ1-2 . TRBV4-1 CASSQDPTWQAYGYTF TGCGCCAGCAGCCAAGATCCCACCTGGCAGGCCTATGGCTACACCTTC
. TRBJ1-2 TRBD1 TRBV7-9 CASSRGTGEGYTF TGTGCCAGCAGCCGCGGGACAGGAGAGGGCTACACCTTC
. TRBJ1-3 TRBD1 TRBV5-8 CASSAGTAQRSGNTIYF TGTGCCAGCAGCGCCGGGACAGCTCAACGCTCTGGAAACACCATATATTTT
. TRBJ2-7 TRBD1 TRBV24-1 CATSDLNRGVYEQYF TGTGCCACCAGTGATTTAAACAGGGGCGTCTACGAGCAGTACTTC
. TRBJ2-3 . TRBV10-2 CASMPLTGLGTDTQYF TGCGCCAGCATGCCCCTTACAGGGTTGGGCACAGATACGCAGTATTTT
. TRBJ1-6 . TRBV9 CASSVTGNNSPLHF TGTGCCAGCAGCGTAACAGGGAATAATTCACCCCTCCACTTT
. TRBJ1-4 TRBD1 TRBV10-3 CAISRQGATNEKLFF TGTGCCATCTCCCGACAGGGGGCAACTAATGAAAAACTGTTTTTT
. TRBJ2-7 . TRBV10-3 CAIGETGEQYF TGTGCCATCGGGGAGACGGGCGAGCAGTACTTC
. TRBJ1-6 . TRBV5-1 CASSFDGTLHF TGCGCCAGCAGCTTCGACGGGACCCTCCACTTT
few TRBJ2-7 . TRBV6-1 CASRFDRRSYEQYF TGTGCCAGCAGATTCGACAGGAGGAGCTACGAGCAGTACTTC
. TRBJ1-6 . TRBV3-1/TRBV3-2 CASSTLDGGNSPLHF TGTGCCAGCAGTACTCTGGACGGGGGGAATTCACCCCTCCACTTT
once TRBJ1-2 TRBD1 TRBV6-5 CASSYSSGTGDGYTF TGTGCCAGCAGTTACTCGAGCGGGACAGGGGATGGCTACACCTTC
. TRBJ1-2 . TRBV12-3/TRBV12-4 CASSFEGTHGYTF TGTGCCAGCAGTTTTGAGGGGACTCATGGCTACACCTTC
once TRBJ1-2 . TRBV6-5 CATLLLSESRYGYTF TGTGCCACCCTTTTACTTTCGGAGTCACGCTATGGCTACACCTTC
. TRBJ2-7 TRBD1 TRBV19 CASSSTGGPYSYEQYF TGTGCCAGTAGTTCGACAGGGGGCCCTTACTCCTACGAGCAGTACTTC